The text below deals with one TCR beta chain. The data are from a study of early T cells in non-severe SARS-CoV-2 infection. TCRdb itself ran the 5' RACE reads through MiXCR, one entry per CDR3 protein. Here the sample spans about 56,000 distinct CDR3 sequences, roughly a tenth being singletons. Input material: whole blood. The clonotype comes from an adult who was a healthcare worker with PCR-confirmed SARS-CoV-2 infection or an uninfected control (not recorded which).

The CDR3 reads CSARFAGGPVSDTQYF. The CDR3, as DNA: TGCAGTGCTAGATTCGCGGGGGGCCCGGTTTCAGATACGCAGTATTTT. This sequence joins TRBV20-1 and TRBJ2-3; 8 bases line up with TRBD2. CDR1 is DFQATT and CDR2 is SNEGSKA in the germline V gene (reference sequence). CDR3 length: 16 amino acids. V lost 2 bases and J lost 4; bases outside the gene matches: 11.